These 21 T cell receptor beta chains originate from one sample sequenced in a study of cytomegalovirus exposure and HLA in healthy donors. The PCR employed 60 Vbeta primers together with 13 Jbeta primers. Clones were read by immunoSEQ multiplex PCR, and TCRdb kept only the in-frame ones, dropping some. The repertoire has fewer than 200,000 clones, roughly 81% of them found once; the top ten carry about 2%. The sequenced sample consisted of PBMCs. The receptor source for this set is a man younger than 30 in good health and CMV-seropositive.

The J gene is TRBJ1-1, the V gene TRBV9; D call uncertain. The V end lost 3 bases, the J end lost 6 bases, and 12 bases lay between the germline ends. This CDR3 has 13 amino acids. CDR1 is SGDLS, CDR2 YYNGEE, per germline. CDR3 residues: CASSAVGSSEAFF. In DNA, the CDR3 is TGTGCCAGCAGCGCGGTGGGTAGCTCTGAAGCTTTCTTT. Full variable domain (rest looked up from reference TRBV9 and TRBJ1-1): DSGVTQTPKHLITATGQRVTLRCSPRSGDLSVYWYQQSLDQGLQFLIQYYNGEERAKGNILERFSAQQFPDLHSELNLSSLELGDSALYFCASSAVGSSEAFFGQGTRLTVV.

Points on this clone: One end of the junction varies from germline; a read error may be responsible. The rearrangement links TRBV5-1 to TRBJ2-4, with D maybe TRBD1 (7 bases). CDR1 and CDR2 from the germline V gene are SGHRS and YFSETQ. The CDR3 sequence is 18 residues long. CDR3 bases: TGCGCCAGCAGCCGGGGGACAGCATCCACCATAGCCAAAAACAGTCAGTACTTC. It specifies CASSRGTASTIAKNSQYF.

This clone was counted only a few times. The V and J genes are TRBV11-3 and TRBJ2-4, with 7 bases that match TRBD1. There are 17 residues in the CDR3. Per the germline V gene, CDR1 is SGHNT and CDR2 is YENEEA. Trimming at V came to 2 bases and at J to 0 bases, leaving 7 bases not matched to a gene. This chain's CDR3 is CASSLKGDSLAKNIQYF. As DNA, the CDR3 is TGTGCCAGCAGCTTAAAGGGGGACAGTTTAGCCAAAAACATTCAGTACTTC.

The CDR3 DNA reads TGTGCCAGCTCACCAATCTATCTGGAGACCCAGTACTTC. Residues: CASSPIYLETQYF. V and J are TRBV18 and TRBJ2-5; D call uncertain. The CDR3 covers 13 residues. Germline values: CDR1 KGHSH, CDR2 LQKENI. V was clipped by 2 bases and J by 5 bases, with 9 bases between them.

The chain's CDR3 is CASSELVEANQPQHF. The CDR3 nucleotides are TGTGCCAGCAGTGAACTGGTTGAGGCCAATCAGCCCCAGCATTTT. The rearrangement joins TRBV6-1 to TRBJ1-5; D remains ambiguous. The CDR3 runs to 15 residues. V was cut by 2 bases and J by 3 bases, with 11 bases left in between. Germline CDR1 and CDR2: MNHNS and SASEGT.

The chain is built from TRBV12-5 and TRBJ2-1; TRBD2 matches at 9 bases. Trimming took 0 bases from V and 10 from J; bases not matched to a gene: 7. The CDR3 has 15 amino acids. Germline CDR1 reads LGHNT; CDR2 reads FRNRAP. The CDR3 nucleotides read TGTGCTAGTGGTTTGGTGGTGGGTAGCGGGGGAGAGCAGTTCTTC. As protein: CASGLVVGSGGEQFF.

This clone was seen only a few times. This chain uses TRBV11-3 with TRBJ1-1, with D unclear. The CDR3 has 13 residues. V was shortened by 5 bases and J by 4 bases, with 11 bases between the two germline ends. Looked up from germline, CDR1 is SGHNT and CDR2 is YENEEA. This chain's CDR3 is CASSPGLSTEAFF. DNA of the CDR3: TGTGCCAGCAGCCCCGGGTTGAGCACTGAAGCTTTCTTT.

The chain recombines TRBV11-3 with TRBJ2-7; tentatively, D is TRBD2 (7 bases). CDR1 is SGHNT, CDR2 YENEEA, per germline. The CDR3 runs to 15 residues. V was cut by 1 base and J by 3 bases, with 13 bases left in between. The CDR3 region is CASSLGPGDYYEQYF. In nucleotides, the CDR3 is TGTGCCAGCAGCTTAGGTCCAGGGGACTACTACGAGCAGTACTTC. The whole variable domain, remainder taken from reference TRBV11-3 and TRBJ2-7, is EAGVVQSPRYKIIEKKQPVAFWCNPISGHNTLYWYLQNLGQGPELLIRYENEEAVDDSQLPKDRFSAERLKGVDSTLKIQPAELGDSAVYLCASSLGPGDYYEQYFGPGTRLTVT.

CDR3 region: CATSPAGGRVNTEAFF. In nucleotides, the CDR3 is TGTGCCACCAGCCCCGCAGGGGGGCGTGTGAACACTGAAGCTTTCTTT. V is TRBV15 and J is TRBJ1-1; 7 bases align to TRBD1. This CDR3 is 16 amino acids long. In germline, CDR1 is LNHNV, CDR2 YYDKDF (reference sequence). Losses at the gene ends were 5 bases for V and 0 bases for J; bases not matched to a gene: 9.

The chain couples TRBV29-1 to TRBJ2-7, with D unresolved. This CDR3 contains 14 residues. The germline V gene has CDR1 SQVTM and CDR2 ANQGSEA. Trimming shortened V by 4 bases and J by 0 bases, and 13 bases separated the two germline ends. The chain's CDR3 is CSVVPGLSSYEQYF. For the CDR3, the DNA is TGCAGCGTTGTGCCAGGATTATCCTCCTACGAGCAGTACTTC.

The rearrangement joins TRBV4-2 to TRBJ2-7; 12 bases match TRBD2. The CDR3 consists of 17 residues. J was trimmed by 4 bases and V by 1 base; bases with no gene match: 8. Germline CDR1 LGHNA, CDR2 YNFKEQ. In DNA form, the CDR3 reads TGTGCCAGCAGCCAAGCACGTGGACTAGCGGGACAATACGAGCAGTACTTC. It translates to CASSQARGLAGQYEQYF.

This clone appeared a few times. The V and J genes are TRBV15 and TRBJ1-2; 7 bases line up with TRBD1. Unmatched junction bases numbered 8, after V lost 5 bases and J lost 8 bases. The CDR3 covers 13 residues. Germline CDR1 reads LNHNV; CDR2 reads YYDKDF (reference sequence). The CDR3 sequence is CATSYDRDVGYTF. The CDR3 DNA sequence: TGTGCCACCAGCTATGACAGGGACGTCGGCTACACCTTC.

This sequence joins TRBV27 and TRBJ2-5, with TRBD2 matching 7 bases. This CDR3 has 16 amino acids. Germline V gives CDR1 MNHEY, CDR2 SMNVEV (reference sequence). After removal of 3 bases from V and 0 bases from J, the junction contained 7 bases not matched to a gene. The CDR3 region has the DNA TGTGCCAGCAGTTTTATCGCGGGGACTAACCAAGAGACCCAGTACTTC. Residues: CASSFIAGTNQETQYF.

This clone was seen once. The CDR3 here is CASSTYTGTRNRGSYNEQFF. CDR3 DNA sequence: TGCGCCAGCAGCACCTACACCGGGACTAGAAATAGGGGGTCCTACAATGAGCAGTTCTTC. The chain has TRBV5-1 and TRBJ2-1; TRBD2 aligns across 8 bases. Germline CDR1 is SGHRS and CDR2 is YFSETQ. After removal of 4 bases from V and 1 base from J, the junction contained 19 bases not matched to a gene. This CDR3 is 20 amino acids long. The variable domain in full, with the rest retrieved from reference TRBV5-1 and TRBJ2-1, is KAGVTQTPRYLIKTRGQQVTLSCSPISGHRSVSWYQQTPGQGLQFLFEYFSETQRNKGNFPGRFSGRQFSNSRSEMNVSTLELGDSALYLCASSTYTGTRNRGSYNEQFFGPGTRLTVL.

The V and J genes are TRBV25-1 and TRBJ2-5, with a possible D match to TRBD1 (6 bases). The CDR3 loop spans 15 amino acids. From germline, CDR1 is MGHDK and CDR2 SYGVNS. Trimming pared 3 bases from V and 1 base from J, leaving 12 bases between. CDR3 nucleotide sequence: TGTGCCAGCAGTGAGGCAGGACAGCCCCAAGAGACCCAGTACTTC. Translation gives CASSEAGQPQETQYF. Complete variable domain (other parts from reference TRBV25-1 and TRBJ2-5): EADIYQTPRYLVIGTGKKITLECSQTMGHDKMYWYQQDPGMELHLIHYSYGVNSTEKGDLSSESTVSRIRTEHFPLTLESARPSHTSQYLCASSEAGQPQETQYFGPGTRLLVL.

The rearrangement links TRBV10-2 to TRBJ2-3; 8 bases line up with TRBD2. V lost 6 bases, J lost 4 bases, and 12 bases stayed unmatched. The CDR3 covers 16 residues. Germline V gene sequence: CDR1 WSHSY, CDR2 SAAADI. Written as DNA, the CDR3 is TGCGCCAGCAGCCTCACAGGACTAGCTGCGGCAGATACGCAGTATTTT. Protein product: CASSLTGLAAADTQYF.

CDR3 region: CASSYLQGWSTEAFF. CDR3 sequence (DNA): TGTGCCAGCAGTTACTTACAGGGTTGGAGCACTGAAGCTTTCTTT. The chain couples TRBV6-5 to TRBJ1-1; TRBD1 is a possible D gene (6 bases). This CDR3 has 15 amino acids. V lost 1 base, J lost 4 bases, and 13 bases lay in between. CDR1 and CDR2 from the germline V gene are MNHEY and SVGAGI.

The chain's CDR3 is CASSGPRGGLSNQPQHF. The CDR3 DNA reads TGTGCCAGCAGTGGCCCCAGGGGAGGGCTGAGCAATCAGCCCCAGCATTTT. The V call is TRBV2, the J call TRBJ1-5, with D perhaps TRBD1 (6 bases). V was cut by 4 bases and J by 1 base, with 17 bases left in between. This CDR3 spans 17 amino acids. Per the germline V gene, CDR1 is SNHLY and CDR2 is FYNNEI. Looking up the rest from reference TRBV2 and TRBJ1-5 gives the full variable domain: EPEVTQTPSHQVTQMGQEVILRCVPISNHLYFYWYRQILGQKVEFLVSFYNNEISEKSEIFDDQFSVERPDGSNFTLKIRSTKLEDSAMYFCASSGPRGGLSNQPQHFGDGTRLSIL.

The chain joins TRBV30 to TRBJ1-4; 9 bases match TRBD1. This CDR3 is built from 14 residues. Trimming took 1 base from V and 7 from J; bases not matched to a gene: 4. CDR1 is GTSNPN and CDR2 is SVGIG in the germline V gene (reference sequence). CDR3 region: CAWSGQTGGEKLFF. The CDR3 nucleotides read TGTGCCTGGAGTGGACAGACAGGGGGTGAAAAACTGTTTTTT.

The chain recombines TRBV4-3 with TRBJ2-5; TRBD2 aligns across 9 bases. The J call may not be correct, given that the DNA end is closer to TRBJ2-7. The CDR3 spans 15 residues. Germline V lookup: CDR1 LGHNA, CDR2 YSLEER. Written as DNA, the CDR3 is TGCGCCAGCAGCGAACTAAGTAGCGGGGGCTACGAGCAGTACTTC. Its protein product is CASSELSSGGYEQYF.

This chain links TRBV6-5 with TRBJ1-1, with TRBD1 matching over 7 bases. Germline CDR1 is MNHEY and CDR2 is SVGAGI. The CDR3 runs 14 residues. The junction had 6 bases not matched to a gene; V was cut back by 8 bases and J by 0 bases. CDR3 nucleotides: TGTGCCAGCGGCTACAGGGGATTGAACACTGAAGCTTTCTTT. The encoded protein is CASGYRGLNTEAFF.